These T cell receptor beta chains were read from a single sample in a study of T cells in Graves' hyperthyroidism and ophthalmopathy. TCRdb reanalysed the multiplex PCR reads using MiXCR and keeps one entry per CDR3 protein. The sample holds about 720,000 distinct CDR3 sequences, around a sixth seen once. Sequenced input: blood. The receptors derive from a woman between 45 and 60 years old with Graves' hyperthyroidism that later progressed to Graves' ophthalmopathy. The CDR3 runs from the conserved cysteine through the conserved F or W. D genes are given only for firm matches. Expanded clones are given a class, and other clones once, few, many or no size at all.

>TRBJ1-5|TRBD1|many|TRBV4-1
CASSQETGWGAQHF
TGCGCCAGCAGCCAAGAGACAGGGTGGGGAGCCCAGCATTTT
>TRBJ1-1|.|many|TRBV7-8
CASSPGGKPDSTEAFF
TGTGCCAGCAGCCCCGGCGGGAAGCCGGACTCCACTGAAGCTTTCTTT
>TRBJ1-6|.|few|TRBV19
CASSINLRGYNSPLHF
TGTGCCAGTAGTATTAATTTGAGAGGCTATAATTCACCCCTCCACTTT
>TRBJ1-1|.|many|TRBV3-1
CASTPAPNTEAFF
TGTGCCAGCACCCCGGCACCGAACACTGAAGCTTTCTTT
>TRBJ1-3|.|few|TRBV6-2/TRBV6-3
CASTKAKNTIYF
TGTGCCAGCACCAAGGCAAAGAACACCATATATTTT
>TRBJ2-5|.|.|TRBV7-7
CASSIGGGLRPFQETQYF
TGTGCTAGCAGCATCGGAGGGGGACTACGACCTTTTCAAGAGACCCAGTACTTC
>TRBJ2-1|.|many|TRBV11-3
CASSQDGEQFF
TGTGCCAGCAGCCAGGACGGTGAGCAGTTCTTC
>TRBJ2-1|TRBD2|many|TRBV12-3/TRBV12-4
CASRSSGGAYNEQFF
TGTGCCAGCAGATCTAGCGGGGGGGCCTACAATGAGCAGTTCTTC
>TRBJ1-5|TRBD1|many|TRBV7-8
CASSFGQENQPQHF
TGTGCCAGCAGCTTCGGACAGGAGAATCAGCCCCAGCATTTT
>TRBJ1-5|.|.|TRBV30
CAWTKGGAGQPQHF
TGTGCCTGGACCAAAGGGGGGGCTGGGCAGCCCCAGCATTTT
>TRBJ2-1|.|.|TRBV5-1
CASSPGDRRLAGTYNEQFF
TGCGCCAGCAGCCCCGGTGATCGTCGATTGGCGGGGACCTACAATGAGCAGTTCTTC
>TRBJ2-3|TRBD2|few|TRBV6-1
CASRQSGGWGDTQYF
TGTGCCAGCAGGCAAAGCGGGGGCTGGGGAGATACGCAGTATTTT
>TRBJ1-1|.|many|TRBV7-9
CASSLEQGAEAFF
TGCGCCAGCAGCTTGGAACAGGGTGCTGAAGCTTTCTTT
>TRBJ2-5|.|.|TRBV7-2
CASSFGLLRQETQYF
TGTGCCAGCAGCTTCGGACTACTTAGGCAAGAGACCCAGTACTTC
>TRBJ2-5|.|few|TRBV11-3
CASSLGLDSQETQYF
TGTGCCAGCAGCTTAGGCCTCGACAGCCAAGAGACCCAGTACTTC
>TRBJ1-1|.|many|TRBV30
CAWTLGRAEAFF
TGTGCCTGGACCCTGGGACGCGCGGAAGCTTTCTTT
>TRBJ2-7|TRBD1|many|TRBV20-1
CSAKGDRTGFWEQYF
TGCAGTGCTAAGGGCGACAGGACAGGGTTTTGGGAGCAGTACTTC